This T cell receptor (beta chain) appears in the sequencing data of a study of beta chain features in type 1 diabetes. About the research overall: Investigators examined around 110 million sorted cells across all samples.

Purity exceeded 95% in all sorted populations. Expressed TCRB transcripts were sequenced after all isolated RNA was converted to cDNA. An average approximately 3.7 million reads came from naive, central memory and regulatory T cell samples. Repertoires were generated with immunoSEQ multiplex PCR, while TCRdb's copy carries only in-frame clones and drops some. The sample shows roughly 400,000 clones, over 8.5% of them seen only once. CDR3 length: 15 residues. Germline trimming cut 4 bases from V and 7 bases from J; bases unmatched to any gene: 14. Per germline, CDR1 SGHNT and CDR2 YYREEE (reference sequence). This clone was seen a few times. Its antigen is as yet unknown. General study results and limits: A greater similarity of naive, central memory and Treg TCRB repertoires was seen among patients than among healthy donors. When Type 1 diabetes patients were examined, their TCRB CDR3s proved moderately but significantly shorter in all four CD4+ subsets.

This chain uses TRBV5-4 with TRBJ2-7; TRBD2 matches at 7 bases. The sample comprised central memory CD4+ T cells from blood. The receptor was isolated from a young man with type 1 diabetes. CDR3 nucleotide sequence: TGTGCCAGCAGCCGCCGTAGCGGGCAGGGTGATGAGCAGTACTTC. Its protein is CASSRRSGQGDEQYF. Variable domain in full (rest from reference TRBV5-4 and TRBJ2-7): ETGVTQSPTHLIKTRGQQVTLRCSSQSGHNTVSWYQQALGQGPQFIFQYYREEENGRGNFPPRFSGLQFPNYSSELNVNALELDDSALYLCASSRRSGQGDEQYFGPGTRLTVT.